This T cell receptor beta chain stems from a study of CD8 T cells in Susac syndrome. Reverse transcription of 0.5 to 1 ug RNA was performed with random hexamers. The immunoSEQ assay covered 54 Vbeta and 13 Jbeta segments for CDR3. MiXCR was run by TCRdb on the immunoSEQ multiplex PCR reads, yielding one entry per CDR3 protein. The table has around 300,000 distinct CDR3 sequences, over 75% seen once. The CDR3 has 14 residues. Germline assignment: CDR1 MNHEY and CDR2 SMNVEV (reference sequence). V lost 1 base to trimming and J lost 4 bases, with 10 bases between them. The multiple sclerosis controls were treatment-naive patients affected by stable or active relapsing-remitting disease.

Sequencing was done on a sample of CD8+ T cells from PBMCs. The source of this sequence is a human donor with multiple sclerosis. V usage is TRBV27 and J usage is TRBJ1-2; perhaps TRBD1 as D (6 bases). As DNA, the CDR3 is TGTGCCAGCAGTTTATACACAGGGTCCTATGGCTACACCTTC. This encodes CASSLYTGSYGYTF.